A selection of T cell receptor beta chains follows, all from one sample in a study of blood T cells in healthy people across ages. TCRdb fed the 5' RACE reads into MiXCR, producing one record per CDR3 protein. The data show 890,000 or so distinct CDR3 sequences, approximately 67% seen once. Sequenced material: blood. These receptors were collected from a man aged 25 to 40 in good health. Both conserved end residues are part of each CDR3. The D gene is left open where the match is weak. Some rows mark clone size as missing; the rest say once, few, many or name a class of expanded clone.

j_call | clone_size | v_call | d_call | cdr3_nt | cdr3_aa
TRBJ2-3 | - | TRBV3-1 | - | TGTGCCAGCAGCCCGACCAACACAGATACGCAGTATTTT | CASSPTNTDTQYF
TRBJ2-3 | once | TRBV10-3 | TRBD1 | TGTGCCATCACCTCGGACAGGTCTAATCCAGATACGCAGTATTTT | CAITSDRSNPDTQYF
TRBJ2-3 | - | TRBV12-3/TRBV12-4 | - | TGTGCCAGCAGTTTATCCCCTACAGGGAGGGATACGCAGTATTTT | CASSLSPTGRDTQYF
TRBJ2-1 | few | TRBV7-2 | TRBD2 | TGTGCCAGCAGCTCCCAACTAGCGGGGGGGCAGTTCTTC | CASSSQLAGGQFF
TRBJ1-5 | - | TRBV7-8 | - | TGTGCCAGCAGCTTAACGTCGGGCCAGGGGAATCAGCCCCAGCATTTT | CASSLTSGQGNQPQHF
TRBJ2-1 | - | TRBV4-3 | - | TGCGCCAGCAGCCAAGACGGGAGGGGGCCGAAGTACAATGAGCAGTTCTTC | CASSQDGRGPKYNEQFF
TRBJ1-1 | - | TRBV20-1 | - | TGCAGTGCTTGTTTTCCAGGGACCTGGACTGAAGCTTTCTTT | CSACFPGTWTEAFF
TRBJ2-7 | - | TRBV9 | - | TGTGCCAGCAGCGTAGATGGCACCCCCAGGGGCTCCCACGAGCAGTACTTC | CASSVDGTPRGSHEQYF
TRBJ2-7 | - | TRBV10-3 | TRBD1 | TGTGCCATCAGTGATCCAAACAGGGGTGACGAGCAGTACTTC | CAISDPNRGDEQYF
TRBJ2-3 | - | TRBV6-5 | - | TGTGCCAGCAGTTACTCTTCGGTTAGAGATACGCAGTATTTT | CASSYSSVRDTQYF
TRBJ2-7 | - | TRBV27 | TRBD2 | TGTGCCAGCAGTTTATCCAAGGGGTCTAGCGGGGACATATCCAGCTACGAGCAGTACTTC | CASSLSKGSSGDISSYEQYF
TRBJ2-7 | few | TRBV10-3 | - | TGTGCCATCAGTGATGGTTGGGGCTACGAGCAGTACTTC | CAISDGWGYEQYF
TRBJ1-1 | few | TRBV4-1 | - | TGCGCCAGCAGCCAAGGGGGAAGACGAGGCACTGAAGCTTTCTTT | CASSQGGRRGTEAFF